This TCR beta chain was sequenced during a study of blood T cells in healthy people across ages. It was with a sample-barcoded 5' primer and a J-beta primer mix that a second PCR of about 6 to 12 cycles was run. TCRdb reprocessed the 5' RACE reads via MiXCR and lists one record per CDR3 protein. The table records over 450,000 distinct CDR3 sequences, 20% to 30% of them present only once. This clonotype occurred many times. V was trimmed by 0 bases and J by 4 bases, leaving 12 bases between them. Germline V gives CDR1 KGHDR, CDR2 SFDVKD. This CDR3 is 15 amino acids long. The data were also submitted as part of a second study, on T cells of mothers and their children.

The sequencing input was blood. The chain links TRBV24-1 to TRBJ2-7; D ambiguous. The sequence derives from a boy between 10 and 17 years old in good health. CDR3 sequence (DNA): TGTGCCACCAGTGATTTGTGGCAGAGCCTTTACGAGCAGTACTTC. Protein sequence: CATSDLWQSLYEQYF.